Shown below are 5 T cell receptor beta chains from a single sample sequenced in a study of T cell repertoires in cytomegalovirus infection. TCRdb itself ran the reads through MiXCR, one entry per CDR3 protein. This table has 150,000 to 200,000 distinct CDR3 sequences, approximately 9.6% appearing once. Sequencing was performed on PBMCs. The receptor set was obtained from a human donor in good health (CMV status not recorded). Some clones in this sample may be carry-over from other donors' samples.

This clonotype occurred many times. The rearrangement links TRBV28 to TRBJ2-4, with 9 bases aligning to TRBD2. CDR1 and CDR2 (germline): MDHEN, SYDVKM. V shed 5 bases, J shed 0 bases, and the junction held 5 bases outside the gene matches. This CDR3 has 16 residues. In DNA form, the CDR3 reads TGTGCCAGCAGTGAGACTAGCGGTCTAGCCAAAAACATTCAGTACTTC. This codes for CASSETSGLAKNIQYF.

The genes are TRBV7-4 and TRBJ2-4; D ambiguous. The CDR3 is made up of 11 amino acids. Per germline, CDR1 SGHVT and CDR2 SQSDAQ. V was pared by 2 bases and J by 5 bases, with 1 base between. CDR3 DNA: TGTGCCAGCAGCTTACAAAACATTCAGTACTTC. Translated: CASSLQNIQYF.

This clonotype has at least ten counts. This sequence joins TRBV7-8 and TRBJ1-5, with D uncertain. The CDR3 contains 13 residues. In germline, CDR1 is SGHVS, CDR2 FQNEAQ. V dropped 4 bases and J dropped 7 bases, with 11 bases sitting between them. This chain's CDR3 is CASSSHLRQPQHF. In DNA, the CDR3 is TGTGCCAGCAGCTCACACCTGCGCCAGCCCCAGCATTTT.

The V call is TRBV3-1, the J call TRBJ1-6; 7 nucleotides line up with TRBD1. Germline values: CDR1 LGHDT, CDR2 YNNKEL (reference sequence). The CDR3 has 15 amino acids. V lost 1 base to trimming and J lost 10 bases; unmatched junction nucleotides: 7. The CDR3 sequence: CASSQVPGQDSPLHF. In nucleotides, the CDR3 is TGTGCCAGCAGCCAAGTACCCGGACAGGACTCACCCCTCCACTTT.

This clonotype was observed a handful of times. The chain combines TRBV27 with TRBJ1-2; TRBD1 matches 7 bases. There are 14 residues in the CDR3. The germline V gene has CDR1 MNHEY and CDR2 SMNVEV (reference sequence). Trimming at V came to 8 bases and at J to 8 bases, leaving 14 bases not matched to a gene. CDR3: CASGSDDRVKGYTF. The CDR3 nucleotides are TGTGCCAGCGGATCAGACGACAGGGTAAAGGGCTACACCTTC.